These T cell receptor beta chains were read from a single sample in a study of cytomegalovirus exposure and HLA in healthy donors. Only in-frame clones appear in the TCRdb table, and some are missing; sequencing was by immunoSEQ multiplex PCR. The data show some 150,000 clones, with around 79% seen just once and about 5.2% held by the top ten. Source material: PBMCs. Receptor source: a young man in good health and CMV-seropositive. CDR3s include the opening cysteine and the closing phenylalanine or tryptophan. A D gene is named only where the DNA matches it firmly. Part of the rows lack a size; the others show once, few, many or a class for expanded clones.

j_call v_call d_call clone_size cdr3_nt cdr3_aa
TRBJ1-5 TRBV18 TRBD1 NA TGTGCCAGCTCACCGGGACAGGGTAGCAATCAGCCCCAGCATTTT CASSPGQGSNQPQHF
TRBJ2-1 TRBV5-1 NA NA TGCGCCAGCAGCTGGGCCTTGACCGTTGGCAATGAGCAGTTCTTC CASSWALTVGNEQFF
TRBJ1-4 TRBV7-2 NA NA TGTGCCAGCAGCGGGGGACATCGGAATAATGAAAAACTGTTTTTT CASSGGHRNNEKLFF
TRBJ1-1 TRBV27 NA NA TGTGCCAGCAGTTTATCGAGGGTGAACACTGAAGCTTTCTTT CASSLSRVNTEAFF
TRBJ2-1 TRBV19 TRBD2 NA TGTGCCAGTAGTATACGGCGGGGGTCCTACAATGAGCAATTCTTC CASSIRRGSYNEQFF
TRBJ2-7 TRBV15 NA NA TGTGCCACCAGGTTAGCGGGACAGCCCTACGAGCAGTACTTC CATRLAGQPYEQYF
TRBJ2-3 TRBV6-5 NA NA TGTGCCAGCAGGCCGTGGGAGACAGATACGCAGTATTTT CASRPWETDTQYF
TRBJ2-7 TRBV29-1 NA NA TGCAGCGTGGGTGGGGGGAGCTCCTACGAGCAGTACTTC CSVGGGSSYEQYF
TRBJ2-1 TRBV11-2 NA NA TGTGCCAGCAGCCCCTGGAGGAGCTCCTACAATGAGCAGTTCTTC CASSPWRSSYNEQFF
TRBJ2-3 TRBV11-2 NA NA TGTGCCTCTCGGGGGAGCTGGATAGATACGCAGTATTTT CASRGSWIDTQYF
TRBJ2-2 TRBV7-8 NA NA TGTGCCAGCCCCGCCCCAGGTTCCGGGGAGCTGTTTTTT CASPAPGSGELFF
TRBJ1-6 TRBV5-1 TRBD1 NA TGCGCCAGCAGCTTGGATCCGACAGGGTCATCACCCCTCCACTTT CASSLDPTGSSPLHF
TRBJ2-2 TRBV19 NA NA TGTGCCAGTATTGGTCCGGGATACCAGAACACCGGGGAGCTGTTTTTT CASIGPGYQNTGELFF
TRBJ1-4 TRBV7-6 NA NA TGTGCCAGCAGCCTACGTCAGGGTGGGCCTAGGGAAAAACTGTTTTTT CASSLRQGGPREKLFF
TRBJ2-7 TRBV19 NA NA TGTGCCAGTAGTCCCCTCCCGCCTGACAGACCCTACGAGCAGTACTTC CASSPLPPDRPYEQYF
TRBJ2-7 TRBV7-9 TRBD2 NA TGTGCCAGCAGCCCTGTCGCGGGAGCCATCTACGAGCAGTACTTC CASSPVAGAIYEQYF
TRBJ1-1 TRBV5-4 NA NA TGTGCCAGCAGCTTGCGGGGGACGGTGAACACTGAAGCTTTCTTT CASSLRGTVNTEAFF
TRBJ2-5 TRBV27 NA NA TGTGCCAGCAGTTTGCGGCGGTACCAAGAGACCCAGTACTTC CASSLRRYQETQYF
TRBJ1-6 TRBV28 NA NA TGTGCCAGCAGCCCCACAGGGTACAATTCACCCCTCCACTTT CASSPTGYNSPLHF
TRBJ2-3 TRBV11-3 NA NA TGTGCCAGCAGCTTAGGCGGGGAGGCCACAGATACGCAGTATTTT CASSLGGEATDTQYF
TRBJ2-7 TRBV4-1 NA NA TGCGCCAGCAGCCCCTTTACCGGGACTCCCGCCTACGAGCAGTACTTC CASSPFTGTPAYEQYF
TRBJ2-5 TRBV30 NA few TGTGCCTGGAGCCAAACTACCCCAGAGACCCAGTACTTC CAWSQTTPETQYF
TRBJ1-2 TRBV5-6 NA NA TGTGCCAGCAGCTTGAACCGGAGGATCACTTATGGCTACACCTTC CASSLNRRITYGYTF
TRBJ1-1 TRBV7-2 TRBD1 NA TGTGCCAGCAGCTATAGGGGGCCCTACACTGAAGCTTTCTTT CASSYRGPYTEAFF
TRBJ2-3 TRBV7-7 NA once TGTGCCAGCAGCTCCGGAGGGACGAAAAATACGCAGTATTTT CASSSGGTKNTQYF
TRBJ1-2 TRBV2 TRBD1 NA TGTGCCAGCAGTGAAGGGGGACAGCTTTATGGCTACACCTTC CASSEGGQLYGYTF
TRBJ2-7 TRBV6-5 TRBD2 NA TGTGCCAGCAGTTACCAGGGCAGCGGGGGTGCCTACGAGCAGTACTTC CASSYQGSGGAYEQYF
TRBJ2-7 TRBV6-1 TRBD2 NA TGTGCCAGCAGGCCGGGGGGGTCCTACGAGCAGTACTTC CASRPGGSYEQYF
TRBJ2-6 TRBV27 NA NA TGTGCCAGCAGCCGTGCAGGGTTTGGGGCCAACGTCCTGACTTTC CASSRAGFGANVLTF
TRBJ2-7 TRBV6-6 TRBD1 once TGTGCCAGCAGTTACGTAATCGGGACAGGGGGCGACGAGCAGTACTTC CASSYVIGTGGDEQYF
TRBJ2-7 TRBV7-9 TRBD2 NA TGTGCCAGCACTAGCGGGACCAACGAGCAGTACTTC CASTSGTNEQYF
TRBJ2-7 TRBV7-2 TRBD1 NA TGTGCCAGCAGCCAAACGGGACAGGGCTACGAGCAGTACTTC CASSQTGQGYEQYF
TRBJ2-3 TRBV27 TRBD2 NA TGTGCCAGCAGTTCCGGACTAGCGGCACACACAGATACGCAGTATTTT CASSSGLAAHTDTQYF
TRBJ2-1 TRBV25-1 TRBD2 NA TGTGCCAGCAGTGGGCGCAGCGGGAGGCTCTCCTACAATGAGCAGTTCTTC CASSGRSGRLSYNEQFF
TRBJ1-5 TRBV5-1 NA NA TGCGCCAGCAGCTTGAACGGAGGGTGGGAACAGCCCCAGCATTTT CASSLNGGWEQPQHF
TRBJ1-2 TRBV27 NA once TGTGCCAGCAGTTTCGCAGGGTATGGCTACACCTTC CASSFAGYGYTF
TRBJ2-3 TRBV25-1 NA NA TGTGCCAGCAGCCCGGGGTCAGATACGCAGTATTTT CASSPGSDTQYF
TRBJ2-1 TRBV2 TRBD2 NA TGTGCCAGCAGTGAAGGTTCGGGGGGGATTGAGCAGTTCTTC CASSEGSGGIEQFF
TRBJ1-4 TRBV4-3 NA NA TGCGCCAGCAGCCAAGATCGCGGATCGACTAATGAAAAACTGTTTTTT CASSQDRGSTNEKLFF
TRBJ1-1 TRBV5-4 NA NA TGTGCCAGCACACAACAGACAGGTCAGAACACTGAAGCTTTCTTT CASTQQTGQNTEAFF
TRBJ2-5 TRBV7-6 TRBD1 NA TGTGCCAGCAGCAGCGACAGGGTGGCGGAGACCCAGTACTTC CASSSDRVAETQYF
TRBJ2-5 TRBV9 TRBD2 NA TGTGCCAGCAGCGTACAAGCGGGGGGAAGAGAGACCCAGTACTTC CASSVQAGGRETQYF
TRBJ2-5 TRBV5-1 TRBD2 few TGCGCCAGCAGCTCTCCGAGCGGGGGGGCTGGAGAGACCCAGTACTTC CASSSPSGGAGETQYF
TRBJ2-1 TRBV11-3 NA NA TGTGCCAGCAGCTTATCCCCAGCGAATGAGCAGTTCTTC CASSLSPANEQFF
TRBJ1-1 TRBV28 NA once TGTGCCAGCAGACCCCAGGGGCGCAAAGCTTTCTTT CASRPQGRKAFF
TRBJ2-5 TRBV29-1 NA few TGCAGCGTTGGGTTTCCGGTAAGAGAGACCCAGTACTTC CSVGFPVRETQYF
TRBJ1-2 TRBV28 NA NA TGTGCCAGCAGTTTGGGGAATACAGGCGGCTACACCTTC CASSLGNTGGYTF
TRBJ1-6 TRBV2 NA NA TGTGCCAGCAGGAGCTCCTATAATTCACCCCTCCACTTT CASRSSYNSPLHF
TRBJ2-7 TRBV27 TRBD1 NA TGTGCCAGCAGTTTGGTACAGGGGGCGTCCAGGGGCTACGAGCAGTACTTC CASSLVQGASRGYEQYF
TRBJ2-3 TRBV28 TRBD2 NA TGTGCCAGCAGTTTCCTAGGACTAGCAGCAGATACGCAGTATTTT CASSFLGLAADTQYF
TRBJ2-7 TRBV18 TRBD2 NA TGTGCCAGCTCACCCCTCCAGACTAGCGGGGGGGCCGCAGAGCAGTACTTC CASSPLQTSGGAAEQYF